This TCR beta chain appears in the sequencing data of a study of OX40 agonist ivuxolimab in advanced cancers. The wider study: Among those enrolled, mean age was about 60 years (range about 23 to 79) and 75% to 85% were male. Notes on the study in general: The expanded peripheral T cells' antigen specificity was not determined. Low normalized clonal expansion also occurred in some nonresponding patients.

Remarks on this clone: Its specificity is unknown.

Assay used: immunoSEQ multiplex PCR; TCRdb lists only in-frame clones, some missing. The table includes 60,000 or so clones, approximately 82% detected once. This receptor was taken from an adult with an advanced solid tumor such as melanoma, head and neck, liver or kidney cancer. Source: CD4+ or CD8+ T cells sorted from blood, taken in a trial of the OX40 agonist ivuxolimab.

The CDR3 protein is CASSTGLAGGLADTQYF. The DNA for the CDR3 is TGTGCCAGCAGCACCGGACTAGCGGGGGGGCTCGCAGATACGCAGTATTTT. This chain connects TRBV7-2 to TRBJ2-3, with TRBD2 matching over 15 bases. J lost 4 bases, V lost 5 bases, and 7 bases had no gene match. This CDR3 has 17 residues. CDR1 SGHTA and CDR2 FQGNSA come from the germline V gene.